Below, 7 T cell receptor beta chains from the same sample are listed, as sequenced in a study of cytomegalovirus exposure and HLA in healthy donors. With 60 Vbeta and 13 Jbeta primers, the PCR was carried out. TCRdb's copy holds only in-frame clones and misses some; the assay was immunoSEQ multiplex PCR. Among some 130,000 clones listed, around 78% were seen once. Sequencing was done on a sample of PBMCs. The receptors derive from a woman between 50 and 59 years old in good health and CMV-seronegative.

CDR3 protein: CASSLRDRDTTEAFF. The CDR3 coding sequence is TGTGCCAGCAGCTTAAGGGACAGGGACACCACTGAAGCTTTCTTT. The V gene is TRBV5-6, the J gene TRBJ1-1; TRBD1 matches at 9 bases. This CDR3 has 15 amino acids. V trimming: 2 bases; J trimming: 4 bases; junction bases outside the gene matches: 6. The germline CDR1 and CDR2 sequences are SGHDT and YYEEEE. Together with reference TRBV5-6 and TRBJ1-1, the CDR3 gives the full variable domain: DAGVTQSPTHLIKTRGQQVTLRCSPKSGHDTVSWYQQALGQGPQFIFQYYEEEERQRGNFPDRFSGHQFPNYSSELNVNALLLGDSALYLCASSLRDRDTTEAFFGQGTRLTVV.

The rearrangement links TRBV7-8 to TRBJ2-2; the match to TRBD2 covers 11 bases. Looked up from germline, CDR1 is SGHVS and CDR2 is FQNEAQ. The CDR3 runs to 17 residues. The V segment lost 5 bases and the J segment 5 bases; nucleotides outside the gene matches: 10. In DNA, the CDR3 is TGTGCCAGCAGCCCACTAGCGGGGGCGGCGGGAACCGGGGAGCTGTTTTTT. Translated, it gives CASSPLAGAAGTGELFF.

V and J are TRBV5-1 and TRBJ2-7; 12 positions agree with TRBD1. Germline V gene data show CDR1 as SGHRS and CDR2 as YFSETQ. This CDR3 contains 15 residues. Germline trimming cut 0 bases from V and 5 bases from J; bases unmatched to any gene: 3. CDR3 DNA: TGCGCCAGCAGCTTGGCGGGGACAGGGGGCAACGAGCAGTACTTC. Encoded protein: CASSLAGTGGNEQYF.

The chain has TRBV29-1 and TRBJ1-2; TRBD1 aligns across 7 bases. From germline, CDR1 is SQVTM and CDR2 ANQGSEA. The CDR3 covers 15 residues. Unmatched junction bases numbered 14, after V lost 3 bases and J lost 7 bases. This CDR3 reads CSVEPTGLLSVGYTF. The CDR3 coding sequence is TGCAGCGTTGAGCCGACAGGGCTCCTATCGGTTGGCTACACCTTC.

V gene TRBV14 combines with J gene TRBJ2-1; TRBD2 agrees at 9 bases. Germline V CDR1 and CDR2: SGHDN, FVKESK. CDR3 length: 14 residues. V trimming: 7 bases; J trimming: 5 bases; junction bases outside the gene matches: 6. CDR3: CASKASGNDNEQFF. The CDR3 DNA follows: TGTGCCAGCAAAGCTAGCGGGAACGACAATGAGCAGTTCTTC.

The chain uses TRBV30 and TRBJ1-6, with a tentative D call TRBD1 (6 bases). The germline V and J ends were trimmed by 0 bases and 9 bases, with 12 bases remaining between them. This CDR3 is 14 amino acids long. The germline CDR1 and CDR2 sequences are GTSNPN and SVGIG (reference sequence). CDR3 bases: TGTGCCTGGAGTGTTGGGGGCGCGGGTTCACCCCTCCACTTT. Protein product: CAWSVGGAGSPLHF.

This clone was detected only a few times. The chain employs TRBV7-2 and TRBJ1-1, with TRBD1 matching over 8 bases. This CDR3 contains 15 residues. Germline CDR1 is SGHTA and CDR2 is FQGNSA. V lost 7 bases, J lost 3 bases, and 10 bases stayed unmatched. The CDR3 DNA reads TGTGCCAGCACCCCGCCAGGGGGCCAGTACACTGAAGCTTTCTTT. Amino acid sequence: CASTPPGGQYTEAFF.